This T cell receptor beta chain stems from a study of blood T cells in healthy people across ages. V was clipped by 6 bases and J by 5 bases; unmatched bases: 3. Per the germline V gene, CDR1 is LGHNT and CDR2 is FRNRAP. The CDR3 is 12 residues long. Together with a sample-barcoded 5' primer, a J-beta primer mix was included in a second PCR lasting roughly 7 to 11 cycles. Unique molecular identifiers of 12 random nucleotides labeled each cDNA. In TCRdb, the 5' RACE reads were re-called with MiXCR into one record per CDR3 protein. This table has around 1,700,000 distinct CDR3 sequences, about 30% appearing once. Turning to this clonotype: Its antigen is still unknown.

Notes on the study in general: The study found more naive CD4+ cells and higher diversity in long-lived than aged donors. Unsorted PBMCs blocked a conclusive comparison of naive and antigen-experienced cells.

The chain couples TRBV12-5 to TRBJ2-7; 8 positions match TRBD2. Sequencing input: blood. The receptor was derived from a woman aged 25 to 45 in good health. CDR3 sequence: CASGLSGNEQYF. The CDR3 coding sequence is TGTGCTAGTGGCCTTAGCGGGAACGAGCAGTACTTC.